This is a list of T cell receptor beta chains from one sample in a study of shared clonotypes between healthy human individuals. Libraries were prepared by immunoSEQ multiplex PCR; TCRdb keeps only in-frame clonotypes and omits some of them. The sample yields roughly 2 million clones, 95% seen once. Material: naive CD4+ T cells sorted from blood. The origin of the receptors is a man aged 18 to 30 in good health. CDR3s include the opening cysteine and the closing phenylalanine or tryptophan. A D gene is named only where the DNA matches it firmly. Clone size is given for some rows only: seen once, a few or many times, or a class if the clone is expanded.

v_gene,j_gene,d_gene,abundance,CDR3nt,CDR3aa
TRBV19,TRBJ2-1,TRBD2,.,TGTGCCAGTACCACAGTCAGGGGTTCAGCTAGCGGGAGCAATGAGCAGTTCTTC,CASTTVRGSASGSNEQFF
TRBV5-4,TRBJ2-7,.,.,TGTGCCAGCAGCAAGGACATGGGGGACTACGAGCAGTACTTC,CASSKDMGDYEQYF
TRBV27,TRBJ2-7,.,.,TGTGCCAGCAGTTTATCCTGGACACCCTCCTACGAGCAGTACTTC,CASSLSWTPSYEQYF
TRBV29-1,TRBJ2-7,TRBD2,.,TGCAGCGTCCTAGCGGGAGCCGAATTTTACGAGCAGTACTTC,CSVLAGAEFYEQYF
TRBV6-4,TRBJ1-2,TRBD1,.,TGTGCCAGCAGTGACTTGACAGGGAGAGGCTACACCTTC,CASSDLTGRGYTF
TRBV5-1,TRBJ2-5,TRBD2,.,TGCGCCAGCAGCCCGCGACTAGCGGGGGGGCCGCGGGAGACCCAGTACTTC,CASSPRLAGGPRETQYF
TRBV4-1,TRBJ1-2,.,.,TGCGCCAGCAGCCAAGCCCCCAGGGCTCAGGGCTATGGCTACACCTTC,CASSQAPRAQGYGYTF
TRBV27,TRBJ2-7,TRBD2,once,TGTGCCAGCAGTTCCACCATAGCGGGGAATGTCTACGAGCAGTACTTC,CASSSTIAGNVYEQYF
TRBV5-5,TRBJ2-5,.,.,TGTGCCAGCAGCTTAGACTGGTACCAAGAGACCCAGTACTTC,CASSLDWYQETQYF
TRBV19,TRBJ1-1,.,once,TGTGCCAGTAGTATCGTAGGGCCTACGAACACTGAAGCTTTCTTT,CASSIVGPTNTEAFF
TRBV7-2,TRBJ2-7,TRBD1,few,TGTGCCAGCAGCTTCAAGGGACAGGGGACCTACGAGCAGTACTTC,CASSFKGQGTYEQYF
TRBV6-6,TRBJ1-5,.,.,TGTGCCAGCAGACCTGGACAGTTTAATCAGCCCCAGCATTTT,CASRPGQFNQPQHF
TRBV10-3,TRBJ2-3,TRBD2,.,TGTGCCACGGGACTAGCGGCTAGCACAGATACGCAGTATTTT,CATGLAASTDTQYF
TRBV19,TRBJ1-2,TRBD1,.,TGTGCCAGTAGTATAGCCCGGGACAGGGCCTATAACTATGGCTACACCTTC,CASSIARDRAYNYGYTF
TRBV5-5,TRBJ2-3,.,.,TGTGCCAGCAGCTTGGGAGGTCTCACAGATACGCAGTATTTT,CASSLGGLTDTQYF
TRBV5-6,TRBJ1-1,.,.,TGTGCCAGCAGCGCCCGTCCCTTGAACACTGAAGCTTTCTTT,CASSARPLNTEAFF
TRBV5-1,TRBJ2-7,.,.,TGCGCCAGCAGCTTGAGTCCCGGACCGAGCTCCTACGAGCAGTACTTC,CASSLSPGPSSYEQYF
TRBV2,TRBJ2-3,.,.,TGTGCCAGCAGGGCTGGCACAGATACGCAGTATTTT,CASRAGTDTQYF
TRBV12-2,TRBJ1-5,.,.,TGTGCAAGTCGCTTAGGGGGACAGGTGAATCAGCCCCAGCATTTT,CASRLGGQVNQPQHF
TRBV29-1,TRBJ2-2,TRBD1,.,TGCAGCGCAGGGACAGGGCTTGCTGGCACCGGGGAGCTGTTTTTT,CSAGTGLAGTGELFF
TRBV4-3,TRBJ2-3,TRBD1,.,TGCGCCAGCAGCCAAGAGTGGACAGGGTTAAAAGATACGCAGTATTTT,CASSQEWTGLKDTQYF
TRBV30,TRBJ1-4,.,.,TGTGCCTGGAGAGATTTGACAGGTCCTAATGAAAAACTGTTTTTT,CAWRDLTGPNEKLFF
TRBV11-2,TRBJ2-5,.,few,TGTGCCAGCAGCTTGTTAGAGACCCAGTACTTC,CASSLLETQYF
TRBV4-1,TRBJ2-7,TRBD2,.,TGCGCCAGCAGCCGCGGGACTAGCGGGAGTATTTTCTACGAGCAGTACTTC,CASSRGTSGSIFYEQYF
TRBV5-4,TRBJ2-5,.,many,TGTGCCAGCAGCTTCGGAGTTGGAGAGACCCAGTACTTC,CASSFGVGETQYF
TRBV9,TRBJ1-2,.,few,TGTGCCAGCAGCGCCCCCCGCTATGGCTACACCTTC,CASSAPRYGYTF
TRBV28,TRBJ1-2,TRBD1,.,TGTGCCAGCAGTTTAGACAGGGACTATGGCTACACCTTC,CASSLDRDYGYTF
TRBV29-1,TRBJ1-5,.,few,TGCAGCGTTGAGTTGGGGGCAGGTCAGCCCCAGCATTTT,CSVELGAGQPQHF
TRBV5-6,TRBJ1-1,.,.,TGTGCCAGCAGCTTGCTAACCATGAACACTGAAGCTTTCTTT,CASSLLTMNTEAFF
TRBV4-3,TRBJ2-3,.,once,TGCGCCAGCAGCCAACCCGTGGAGGGCACAGATACGCAGTATTTT,CASSQPVEGTDTQYF
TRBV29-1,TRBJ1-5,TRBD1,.,TGCAGCGTGGGCTCGACAGGGGATAGCAATCAGCCCCAGCATTTT,CSVGSTGDSNQPQHF
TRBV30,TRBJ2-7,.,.,TGTGCCTGGACCCCGGACAGTCGGCCACGCGAGCAGTACTTC,CAWTPDSRPREQYF
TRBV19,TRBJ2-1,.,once,TGTGCCAGTAGTAAGGCTAGCGCGGGAAACAATGAGCAGTTCTTC,CASSKASAGNNEQFF
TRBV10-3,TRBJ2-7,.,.,TGTGCCATCAGTGACGTCGCTGGAGGGTCCTACGAGCAGTACTTC,CAISDVAGGSYEQYF
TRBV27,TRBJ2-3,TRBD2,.,TGTGCCAGCAGTTTATCCGGGGGGATTAGCACAGATACGCAGTATTTT,CASSLSGGISTDTQYF